This TCR beta chain was sequenced for a study of T cell responses to AZD1222 COVID-19 vaccine. General study findings and limits: Reportedly, close to half of spike-specific TCRs are directed against unmutated variant regions. Females outnumbered males among donors, who were mostly white British; clonal diversity was possibly underestimated. Scientists sampled the repertoires only once the peak T cell response had passed. At study baseline, merely a handful of AZD1222 recipients were seropositive.

Sequencing used immunoSEQ multiplex PCR; TCRdb keeps in-frame clones, though not all of them. Among roughly 140,000 clones listed, over 75% were seen once. Looked up from germline, CDR1 is LNHDA and CDR2 is SQIVND (reference sequence). This CDR3 region has 13 residues. V was pared by 8 bases and J by 7 bases, with 7 bases of the junction left unmatched. Of note for this clone: Its antigen remains unknown.

This TCR was sampled from an adult who received the AZD1222 COVID-19 vaccine. V gene TRBV19 combines with J gene TRBJ2-1; 8 nucleotides match TRBD2. The sequencing here drew on peripheral blood, taken 28 days after the second AZD1222 dose. The CDR3 region is CASQLAVRNEQFF. The CDR3 bases are TGTGCCAGTCAACTAGCGGTCAGGAATGAGCAGTTCTTC.